This T cell receptor (beta chain) came from a study of T cells in Graves' hyperthyroidism and ophthalmopathy. The table lists this clonotype with a few counts. The target antigen is unknown. The study's findings and limits: Most clonotypes expanded in thyroid above 0.001 were likewise present in blood.

The investigators amplified TCR beta CDR3 regions from RNA transcripts. HTBI primers were used for first-round RT-PCR of the TCR CDR3. A single record per CDR3 protein comes from TCRdb applying MiXCR to the multiplex PCR reads. The table has about 720,000 distinct CDR3 sequences, approximately 16% seen once; the top ten hold under 10%. The V end lost 6 bases, the J end lost 4 bases, and 14 bases lay between the germline ends. Germline loops: CDR1 LNHDA, CDR2 SQIVND (reference sequence). This CDR3 is 14 amino acids long. This clonotype was sampled from a man between 18 and 29 years old with Graves' hyperthyroidism. The chain has TRBV19 and TRBJ2-3, with TRBD1 as a possible D gene (6 bases). The sequenced sample consisted of blood. The CDR3 protein is CASRTTGPADTQYF. CDR3 DNA: TGTGCCAGTAGGACGACAGGCCCCGCAGATACGCAGTATTTT.